Listed here are 17 T cell receptor beta chains from one sample, sequenced in a study of technical replicates of blood from several donors (dated 2017 in TCRdb). The library was obtained by the immunoSEQ multiplex PCR assay. The table comes from immuneACCESS by way of TCRdb, which keeps in-frame sequences with V and J called. Part of the clones is missing from these tables; in studies checked, under half for an unresolved V gene and the rest for unknown reasons. Recorded for this sample are 50,000 to 70,000 clones; just under 95% of them occurred a single time. The ten top clones hold less than 5% of the sample. The sample was PBMCs. The receptor source for this set is a human donor in good health. Some clones in this sample may be carry-over from other donors' samples.

The chain has TRBV2 and TRBJ2-7, with D possibly matching TRBD2 (5 bases). CDR1 and CDR2 (germline): SNHLY, FYNNEI. Deletions cut 4 bases from V and 4 bases from J, with 5 bases between. The length of the CDR3 is 11 residues. For the CDR3, the DNA is TGTGCCAGCAGTGGGGAGTACGAGCAGTACTTC. Encoded protein: CASSGEYEQYF.

On this clone itself: At one end the junction does not follow the germline gene, possibly because of a read error. This chain links TRBV12-5 with TRBJ2-5; 8 bases match TRBD1. Germline CDR1 and CDR2: LGHNT and FRNRAP. This CDR3 spans 12 amino acids. DNA of the CDR3: TGTGCTAGTGGTTTGATGGGACAGGTCAGGGACTTC. This codes for CASGLMGQVRDF.

In its sample, this clone was seen a few times. The V call is TRBV10-3, the J call TRBJ1-1; perhaps TRBD1 as D (6 bases). The CDR3 length is 13 residues. The V gene lost 10 bases and the J gene lost 1 base, with 13 bases spanning the gap. Germline V gene data show CDR1 as ENHRY and CDR2 as SYGVKD. The CDR3 region is CATIRTANTEAFF. The CDR3 nucleotides are TGTGCCACCATCCGGACAGCGAACACTGAAGCTTTCTTT.

CDR3: CASSSQGQETQYF. The CDR3 region has the DNA TGTGCCAGCAGCTCGCAGGGGCAAGAGACCCAGTACTTC. The J gene is TRBJ2-5, the V gene TRBV7-3; TRBD1 might be the D (6 bases). Germline V gives CDR1 SGHTA, CDR2 FQGTGA. This CDR3 spans 13 amino acids. The germline V and J ends were trimmed by 4 bases and 2 bases, with 8 bases remaining between them.

The chain combines TRBV5-1 with TRBJ1-5, with a tentative D call TRBD1 (5 bases). CDR3 size: 15 residues. Trimming left V 2 bases short and J 6 bases short, with 15 bases between. The germline V gene encodes CDR1 SGHRS and CDR2 YFSETQ. The CDR3 is CASSFDSTLGQPQHF. The CDR3 DNA follows: TGCGCCAGCAGCTTCGACAGTACATTGGGTCAGCCCCAGCATTTT. The complete variable domain, with remaining parts taken from reference TRBV5-1 and TRBJ1-5, reads KAGVTQTPRYLIKTRGQQVTLSCSPISGHRSVSWYQQTPGQGLQFLFEYFSETQRNKGNFPGRFSGRQFSNSRSEMNVSTLELGDSALYLCASSFDSTLGQPQHFGDGTRLSIL.

This sequence joins TRBV6-5 and TRBJ1-2; D not certain. There are 13 residues in the CDR3. V dropped 2 bases and J dropped 4 bases, with 8 bases sitting between them. Germline values: CDR1 MNHEY, CDR2 SVGAGI. The CDR3 spells CASSYARSYGYTF. The CDR3 nucleotides read TGTGCCAGCAGTTACGCCAGATCCTATGGCTACACCTTC.

The chain carries TRBV9 and TRBJ2-3; 9 bases are shared with TRBD2. Germline CDR1 and CDR2: SGDLS and YYNGEE. Unmatched junction bases numbered 9, after V lost 3 bases and J lost 4 bases. CDR3 size: 16 residues. In nucleotides, the CDR3 is TGTGCCAGCAGCGGCCGCGGGAGGGTGGGGGCAGATACGCAGTATTTT. Translated: CASSGRGRVGADTQYF. The full variable domain, rest sourced from reference TRBV9 and TRBJ2-3, is DSGVTQTPKHLITATGQRVTLRCSPRSGDLSVYWYQQSLDQGLQFLIQYYNGEERAKGNILERFSAQQFPDLHSELNLSSLELGDSALYFCASSGRGRVGADTQYFGPGTRLTVL.

The V gene is TRBV7-2, the J gene TRBJ2-3; 7 bases agree with TRBD1. The germline gives CDR1 SGHTA, CDR2 FQGNSA. The CDR3 loop spans 13 amino acids. The V gene end was trimmed by 5 bases and the J gene end by 6 bases; junction bases not matched to a gene: 5. The CDR3 loop reads CASSPTGKDTQYF. DNA of the CDR3: TGTGCCAGCAGCCCGACAGGGAAGGATACGCAGTATTTT.

This sequence joins TRBV6-5 and TRBJ1-5, with D tentatively TRBD1 (5 bases). V was pared by 6 bases and J by 5 bases, with 17 bases between. This CDR3 contains 15 residues. Germline values: CDR1 MNHEY, CDR2 SVGAGI. Written as DNA, the CDR3 is TGTGCCAGCAGGTTAGGGGTCGCTGGGGATCAGCCCCAGCATTTT. It translates to CASRLGVAGDQPQHF.

The genes are TRBV14 and TRBJ2-1; D not resolved. The V end lost 4 bases, the J end lost 5 bases, and 12 bases lay between the germline ends. Germline V gene sequence: CDR1 SGHDN, CDR2 FVKESK. CDR3 length: 14 amino acids. The CDR3 loop is CASSLIHGHNEQFF. For the CDR3, the DNA is TGTGCCAGCAGCCTCATCCACGGTCACAATGAGCAGTTCTTC.

The chain uses TRBV7-2 and TRBJ2-5, with 9 bases that match TRBD2. V lost 5 bases, J lost 5 bases, and 15 bases stayed unmatched. CDR1 is SGHTA and CDR2 is FQGNSA in the germline V gene. CDR3 size: 17 residues. The DNA of the CDR3 is TGTGCCAGCAGCCCCCCAGGGCGGGAGGGCGGACCGGAGACCCAGTACTTC. The encoded protein is CASSPPGREGGPETQYF.

The genes are TRBV21-1 and TRBJ1-5; the D segment call TRBD1 is taken from the table without a DNA check. TRBV21-1 represents a pseudogene. This CDR3 contains 18 residues. The CDR3 nucleotides are TGTGCCAGCAGCAAAGTTGGGGCACTACCCTTCCCAAATCAGCCCCAGCATTTT. It is translated as CASSKVGALPFPNQPQHF.

The chain recombines TRBV7-9 with TRBJ2-5; 7 bases line up with TRBD2. Trimming took 4 bases from V and 3 from J; bases not matched to a gene: 2. Germline CDR1 reads SEHNR; CDR2 reads FQNEAQ (reference sequence). The CDR3 is 13 amino acids. CDR3 DNA sequence: TGTGCCAGCAGCTCCGGGGGGAAAGAGACCCAGTACTTC. Its translation is CASSSGGKETQYF.

This chain joins TRBV13 and TRBJ2-7; D possibly corresponds to TRBD1 (6 bases). The length of the CDR3 is 14 residues. Trimming cost V 5 bases and J 0 bases, with 11 bases left between them. Germline values: CDR1 PRHDT, CDR2 FYEKMQ (reference sequence). The CDR3 loop is CASSPTGNSYEQYF. Written as DNA, the CDR3 is TGTGCCAGCAGCCCGACAGGAAACTCCTACGAGCAGTACTTC.

The chain employs TRBV11-2 and TRBJ2-5, with D uncertain. Germline loops: CDR1 SGHAT, CDR2 FQNNGV. Deletions cut 1 base from V and 9 bases from J, with 12 bases between. CDR3 size: 13 residues. The CDR3 spells CASSLAPTVSQYF. The CDR3 DNA sequence: TGTGCCAGCAGCTTAGCCCCCACTGTTTCCCAGTACTTC.

V gene TRBV19 combines with J gene TRBJ2-6; 8 bases map to TRBD1. Germline CDR1 reads LNHDA; CDR2 reads SQIVND (reference sequence). The CDR3 is 18 residues long. With 3 bases clipped from V and 0 bases from J, the junction kept 7 bases outside the gene matches. CDR3 nucleotide sequence: TGTGCCAGTAGTATGACAGGGGCCGATTACTCTGGGGCCAACGTCCTGACTTTC. It is translated as CASSMTGADYSGANVLTF. The full variable domain, completed using reference TRBV19 and TRBJ2-6, is DGGITQSPKYLFRKEGQNVTLSCEQNLNHDAMYWYRQDPGQGLRLIYYSQIVNDFQKGDIAEGYSVSREKKESFPLTVTSAQKNPTAFYLCASSMTGADYSGANVLTFGAGSRLTVL.

CDR3 sequence (DNA): TGTGCCTGGAGTGTACTGAGCTCCTACGAGCAGTACTTC. It codes for CAWSVLSSYEQYF. The chain joins TRBV30 to TRBJ2-7, with unresolved D. The length of the CDR3 is 13 residues. Trimming left V 0 bases short and J 0 bases short, with 6 bases between. CDR1 is GTSNPN and CDR2 is SVGIG in the germline V gene (reference sequence).